The sequence of this T cell receptor beta chain was determined in a study of neurological immune-mediated disorders. The CDR3 totals 16 residues. Trimming cost V 5 bases and J 1 base, with 17 bases left between them. Germline CDR1 reads KGHSH; CDR2 reads LQKENI. In TCRdb, the 5' RACE reads were re-called with MiXCR into one record per CDR3 protein. The sample lists around 53,000 distinct CDR3 sequences, roughly 4.6% occurring once. For this clonotype: Lacking the conserved final phenylalanine or tryptophan, this CDR3 likely reflects a read error.

The sequencing sample was made of PBMCs. V usage is TRBV18 and J usage is TRBJ1-1; TRBD1 might be the D (5 bases). The TCR was taken from a man aged 45 to 65 with multiple sclerosis. In nucleotides, the CDR3 is TGTGCCAGCTCAACGACCGGCCCAGGGAAGAACACTGAAGCTTTCAAT. The encoded protein is CASSTTGPGKNTEAFN.